The following is a TCR beta chain sequence with its context. Its cognate antigen is unknown. V was cut by 1 base and J by 4 bases, with 11 bases left in between. Per germline, CDR1 LGHNA and CDR2 YSLEER. This CDR3 comprises 14 residues. The data were taken from a study of cytomegalovirus exposure and HLA in healthy donors. Study-wide results and limits: Among TCR beta chains, those listed as cytomegalovirus-associated numbered over 150. Highly shared variants forming one cluster were likely a sequencing artifact.

Primers for the PCR totalled 60 Vbeta and 13 Jbeta. Sequencing used immunoSEQ multiplex PCR; TCRdb keeps in-frame clones, though not all of them. The table includes about 150,000 clones, about 76% detected once. Source material: PBMCs. V and J are TRBV4-3 and TRBJ2-7; D is ambiguous. This TCR came from a woman aged 40 to 55 in good health and CMV-seronegative. CDR3 region: CASSQGLLPYEQYF. The CDR3 region has the DNA TGCGCCAGCAGCCAAGGACTTTTGCCTTACGAGCAGTACTTC.